This T cell receptor (beta chain) was documented in a study of T cells after yellow fever vaccination. Study as a whole: Fractions low in cell number were prepared with SMART-Seq v4 Ultra Low Input. Study results and limitations: Peaking faster, on day 5 versus 15, the secondary response was nonetheless weaker. Abundant clonotypes from the bulk population could have been carried over as contaminants into FACS-sorted repertoires.

In making TCR cDNA, 5'RACE template switching added a universal primer site and UMIs to it. TCRdb analysed the 5' RACE reads with MiXCR anew, one entry per CDR3 protein. The sample contains about 340,000 distinct CDR3 sequences, 8.7% of which appear only once. This clonotype was observed a handful of times. Antigen unknown. CDR3 length: 14 amino acids. The V end lost 0 bases, the J end lost 1 base, and 6 bases lay between the germline ends. Germline V gives CDR1 WNHNN, CDR2 SYGVQD (reference sequence). This TCR derives from a man aged 18 to 35 who received the YFV17D yellow fever vaccine. The specimen comprised PBMCs, sampled on the day of the first yellow fever vaccination. The V gene is TRBV10-1, the J gene TRBJ2-5, with no clear D. The CDR3 DNA sequence: TGCGCCAGCAGTGAGTCTACTGGCCAAGAGACCCAGTACTTC. This codes for CASSESTGQETQYF.